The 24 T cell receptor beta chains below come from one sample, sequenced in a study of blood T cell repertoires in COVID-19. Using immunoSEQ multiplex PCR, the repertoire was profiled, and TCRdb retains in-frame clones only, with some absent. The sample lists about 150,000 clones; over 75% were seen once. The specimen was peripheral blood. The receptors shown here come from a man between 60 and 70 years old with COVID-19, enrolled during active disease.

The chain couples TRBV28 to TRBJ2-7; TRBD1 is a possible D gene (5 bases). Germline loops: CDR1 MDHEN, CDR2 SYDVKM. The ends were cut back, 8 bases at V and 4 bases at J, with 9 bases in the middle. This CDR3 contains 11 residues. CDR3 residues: CASGQGYEQYF. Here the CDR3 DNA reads TGTGCCAGCGGGCAGGGTTACGAGCAGTACTTC. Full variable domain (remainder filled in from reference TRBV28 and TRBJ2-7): DVKVTQSSRYLVKRTGEKVFLECVQDMDHENMFWYRQDPGLGLRLIYFSYDVKMKEKGDIPEGYSVSREKKERFSLILESASTNQTSMYLCASGQGYEQYFGPGTRLTVT.

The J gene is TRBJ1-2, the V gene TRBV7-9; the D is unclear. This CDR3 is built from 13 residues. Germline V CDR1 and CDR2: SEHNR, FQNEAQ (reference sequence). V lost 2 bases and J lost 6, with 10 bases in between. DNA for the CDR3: TGTGCCAGCAGCTTAAATAATTTCGATGGCTACACCTTC. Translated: CASSLNNFDGYTF.

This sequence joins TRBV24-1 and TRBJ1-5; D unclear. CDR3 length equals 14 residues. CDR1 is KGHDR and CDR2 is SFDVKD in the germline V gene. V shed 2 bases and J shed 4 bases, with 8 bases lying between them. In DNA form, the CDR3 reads TGTGCCACCAGTGATTACGGCGGGAATCAGCCCCAGCATTTT. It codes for CATSDYGGNQPQHF.

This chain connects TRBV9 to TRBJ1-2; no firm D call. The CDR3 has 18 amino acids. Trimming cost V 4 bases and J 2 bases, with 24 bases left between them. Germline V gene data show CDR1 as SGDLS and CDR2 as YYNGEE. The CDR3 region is CASSRRLVGGPTNYGYTF. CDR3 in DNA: TGTGCCAGCAGCCGTAGATTGGTTGGAGGGCCCACCAACTATGGCTACACCTTC.

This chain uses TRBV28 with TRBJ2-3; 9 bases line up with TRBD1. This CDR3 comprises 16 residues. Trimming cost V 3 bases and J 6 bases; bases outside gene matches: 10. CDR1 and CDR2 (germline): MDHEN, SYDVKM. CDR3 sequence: CASSLYVRQGGDTQYF. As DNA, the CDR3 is TGTGCCAGCAGTTTGTACGTACGACAGGGGGGGGATACGCAGTATTTT.

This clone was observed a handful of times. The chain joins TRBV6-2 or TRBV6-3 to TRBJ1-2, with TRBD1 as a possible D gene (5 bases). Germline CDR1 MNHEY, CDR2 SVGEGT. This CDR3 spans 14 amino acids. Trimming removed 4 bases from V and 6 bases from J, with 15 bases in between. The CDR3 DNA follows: TGTGCCAGCAGTTGGGGAAGGGGAACGGATGGCTACACCTTC. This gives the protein CASSWGRGTDGYTF.

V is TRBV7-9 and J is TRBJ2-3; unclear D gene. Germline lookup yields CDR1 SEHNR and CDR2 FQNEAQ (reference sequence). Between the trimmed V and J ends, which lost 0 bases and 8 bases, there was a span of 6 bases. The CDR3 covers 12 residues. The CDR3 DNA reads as TGTGCCAGCAGCTTAGCCTTCGGTACGCAGTATTTT. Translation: CASSLAFGTQYF.

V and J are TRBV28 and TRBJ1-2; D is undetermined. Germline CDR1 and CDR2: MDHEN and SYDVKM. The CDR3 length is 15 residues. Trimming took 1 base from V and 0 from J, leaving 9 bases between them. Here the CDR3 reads CASSLSVSANYGYTF. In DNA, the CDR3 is TGTGCCAGCAGTTTATCCGTCTCAGCTAACTATGGCTACACCTTC.

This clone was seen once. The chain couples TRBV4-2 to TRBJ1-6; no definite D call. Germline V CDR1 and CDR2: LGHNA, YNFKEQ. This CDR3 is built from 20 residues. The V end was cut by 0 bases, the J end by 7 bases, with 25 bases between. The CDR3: CASSQDTSGPGVISNSPLHF. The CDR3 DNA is TGTGCCAGCAGCCAAGATACGAGTGGGCCCGGGGTAATTTCCAATTCACCCCTCCACTTT.

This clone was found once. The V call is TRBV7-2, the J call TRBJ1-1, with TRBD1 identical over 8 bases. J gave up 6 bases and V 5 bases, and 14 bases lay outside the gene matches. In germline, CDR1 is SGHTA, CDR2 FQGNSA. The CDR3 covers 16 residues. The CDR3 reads CASSPRTGRAHAEAFF. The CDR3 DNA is TGTGCCAGCAGCCCACGGACAGGGAGAGCACATGCTGAAGCTTTCTTT.

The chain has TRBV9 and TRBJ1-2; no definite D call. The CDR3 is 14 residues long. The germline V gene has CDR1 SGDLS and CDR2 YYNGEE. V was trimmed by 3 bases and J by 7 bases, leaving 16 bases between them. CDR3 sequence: CASSGAGFSGGYTF. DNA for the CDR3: TGTGCCAGCAGCGGAGCCGGGTTCTCGGGTGGCTACACCTTC.

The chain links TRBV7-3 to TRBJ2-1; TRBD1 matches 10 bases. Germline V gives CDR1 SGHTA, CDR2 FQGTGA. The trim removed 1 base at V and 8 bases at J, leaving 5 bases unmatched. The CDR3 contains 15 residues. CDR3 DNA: TGTGCCAGCAGCTTAAGGGACAGGGGTGTCTATGAGCAGTTCTTC. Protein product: CASSLRDRGVYEQFF.

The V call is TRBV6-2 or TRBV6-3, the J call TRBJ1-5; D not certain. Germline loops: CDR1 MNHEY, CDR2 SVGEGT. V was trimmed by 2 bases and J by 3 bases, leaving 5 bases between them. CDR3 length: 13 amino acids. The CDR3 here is CASSYTVNQPQHF. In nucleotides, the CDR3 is TGTGCCAGCAGTTACACGGTCAATCAGCCCCAGCATTTT.

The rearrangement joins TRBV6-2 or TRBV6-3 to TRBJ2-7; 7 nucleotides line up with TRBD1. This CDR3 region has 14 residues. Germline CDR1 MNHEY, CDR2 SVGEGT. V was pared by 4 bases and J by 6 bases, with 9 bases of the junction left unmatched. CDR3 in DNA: TGTGCCAGCAGTTCAAACAGGGGTCTGGGCGAGCAGTACTTC. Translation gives CASSSNRGLGEQYF.

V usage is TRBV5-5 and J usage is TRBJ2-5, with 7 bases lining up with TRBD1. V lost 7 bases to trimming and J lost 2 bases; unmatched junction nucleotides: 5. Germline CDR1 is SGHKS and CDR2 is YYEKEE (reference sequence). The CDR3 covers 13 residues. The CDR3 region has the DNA TGTGCCAGCGGACGACAGGGACAAGAGACCCAGTACTTC. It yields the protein CASGRQGQETQYF.

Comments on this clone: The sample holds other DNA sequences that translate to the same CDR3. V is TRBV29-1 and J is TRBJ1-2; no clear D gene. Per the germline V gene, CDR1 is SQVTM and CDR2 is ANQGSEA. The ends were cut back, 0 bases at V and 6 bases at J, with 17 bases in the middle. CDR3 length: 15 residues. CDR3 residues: CSVEDSRGTGNGYTF. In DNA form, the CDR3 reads TGCAGCGTTGAAGATTCTCGAGGTACGGGAAATGGCTACACCTTC.

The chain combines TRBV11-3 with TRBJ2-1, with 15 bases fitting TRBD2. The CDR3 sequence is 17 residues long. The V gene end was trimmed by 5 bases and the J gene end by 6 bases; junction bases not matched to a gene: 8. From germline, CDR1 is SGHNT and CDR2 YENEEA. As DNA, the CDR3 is TGTGCCAGCAGCAGGGGACTAGCGGGAGGCGGGTCCAATGAGCAGTTCTTC. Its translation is CASSRGLAGGGSNEQFF.

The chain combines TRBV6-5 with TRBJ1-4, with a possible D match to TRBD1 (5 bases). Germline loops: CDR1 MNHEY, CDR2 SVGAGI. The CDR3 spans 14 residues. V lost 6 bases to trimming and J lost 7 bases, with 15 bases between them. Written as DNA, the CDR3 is TGTGCCAGCAGCCACGACCGCGGGGCTGAAAAACTGTTTTTT. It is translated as CASSHDRGAEKLFF.

The CDR3 sequence: CATEGQGRTGELFF. The CDR3 bases are TGTGCCACCGAAGGACAGGGCCGCACCGGGGAGCTGTTTTTT. The V call is TRBV6-5, the J call TRBJ2-2; 8 positions match TRBD1. This CDR3 has 14 residues. V gave up 10 bases and J gave up 4 bases; unmatched junction bases: 8. Germline assignment: CDR1 MNHEY and CDR2 SVGAGI.

The CDR3 spells CASSVDSGGYGSYEQYF. The CDR3 DNA reads as TGTGCCAGCAGCGTCGATTCGGGGGGGTATGGGTCCTACGAGCAGTACTTC. This chain links TRBV9 with TRBJ2-7; 8 bases line up with TRBD2. This CDR3 contains 17 residues. The trim removed 2 bases at V and 1 base at J, leaving 11 bases unmatched. Germline lookup yields CDR1 SGDLS and CDR2 YYNGEE.

The CDR3 nucleotides read TGTGCCAGCAGTTACGACGGGGTTCAGCCCCAGCATTTT. Translation: CASSYDGVQPQHF. V gene TRBV6-5 combines with J gene TRBJ1-5; D gene uncertain. Trimming stripped 2 bases from V and 6 bases from J, with 8 bases between. The V gene's germline CDR1 is MNHEY and CDR2 SVGAGI. The CDR3 sequence is 13 residues long.

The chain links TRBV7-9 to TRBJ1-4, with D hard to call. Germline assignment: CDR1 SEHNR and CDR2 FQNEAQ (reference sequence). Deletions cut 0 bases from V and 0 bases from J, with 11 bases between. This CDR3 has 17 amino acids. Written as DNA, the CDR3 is TGTGCCAGCAGCTTAGCGAGGACTGCTGCAACTAATGAAAAACTGTTTTTT. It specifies CASSLARTAATNEKLFF. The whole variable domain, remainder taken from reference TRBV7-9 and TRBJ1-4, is DTGVSQNPRHKITKRGQNVTFRCDPISEHNRLYWYRQTLGQGPEFLTYFQNEAQLEKSRLLSDRFSAERPKGSFSTLEIQRTEQGDSAMYLCASSLARTAATNEKLFFGSGTQLSVL.

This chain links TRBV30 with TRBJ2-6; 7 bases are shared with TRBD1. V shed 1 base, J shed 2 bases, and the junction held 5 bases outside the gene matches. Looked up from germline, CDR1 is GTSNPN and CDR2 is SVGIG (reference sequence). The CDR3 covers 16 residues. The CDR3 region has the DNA TGTGCCTGGAGTGATGGCAGGGGGACTGGGGCCAACGTCCTGACTTTC. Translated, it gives CAWSDGRGTGANVLTF.

The CDR3 DNA reads TGTGCCAGCAGCGTAGACAGCTACTCTGGAAACACCATATATTTT. Its protein product is CASSVDSYSGNTIYF. The chain couples TRBV9 to TRBJ1-3, with D unresolved. The V end was cut by 0 bases, the J end by 0 bases, with 7 bases between. Germline CDR1 and CDR2: SGDLS and YYNGEE. The CDR3 extends over 15 amino acids.